These 31 T cell receptor beta chains originate from one sample sequenced in a study of blood T cell repertoires in COVID-19. This table comes from immunoSEQ multiplex PCR, and its TCRdb copy is limited to in-frame clones, with some not included. The sample consists of over 85,000 clones, 85% of them appearing once. Sequenced material: peripheral blood. The receptors derive from a man at least 80 years old with acute or convalescent COVID-19.

The rearrangement links TRBV15 to TRBJ1-5; unclear D gene. Trimming removed 4 bases from V and 0 bases from J, with 13 bases in between. The CDR3 consists of 16 residues. Germline lookup yields CDR1 LNHNV and CDR2 YYDKDF (reference sequence). Here the CDR3 DNA reads TGTGCCACCAGCACAAGAGTCGGGATTAGCAATCAGCCCCAGCATTTT. This gives the protein CATSTRVGISNQPQHF.

This clone appeared a single time. V gene TRBV30 combines with J gene TRBJ2-7; D unclear. Per germline, CDR1 GTSNPN and CDR2 SVGIG (reference sequence). V dropped 8 bases and J dropped 0 bases, with 11 bases sitting between them. The CDR3 loop spans 12 amino acids. In DNA, the CDR3 is TGTGCCAGACGGAGCAGCTCCTACGAGCAGTACTTC. Its translation: CARRSSSYEQYF.

This clone was observed a single time. The CDR3 sequence: CASRETGYYTEAFF. CDR3 DNA: TGTGCCAGCAGGGAAACAGGGTATTACACTGAAGCTTTCTTT. The chain couples TRBV25-1 to TRBJ1-1; tentative D call: TRBD1 (6 bases). V was pared by 6 bases and J by 3 bases, with 14 bases between. Germline assignment: CDR1 MGHDK and CDR2 SYGVNS. This CDR3 is built from 14 residues.

About this clone itself: Other DNA variants within this sample encode the same CDR3. The genes are TRBV6-5 and TRBJ2-7; no clear D. The CDR3 extends over 15 amino acids. Per germline, CDR1 MNHEY and CDR2 SVGAGI. Trimming removed 6 bases at V and 2 bases at J, with 17 bases between. CDR3 amino acids: CASRPLGITAYEQYF. The DNA of the CDR3 is TGTGCCAGCAGACCCTTGGGCATTACAGCCTACGAGCAGTACTTC.

This chain uses TRBV29-1 with TRBJ2-3, with 8 positions matching TRBD2. The germline V gene has CDR1 SQVTM and CDR2 ANQGSEA. Trimming at V came to 6 bases and at J to 2 bases, leaving 7 bases not matched to a gene. The CDR3 sequence is 14 residues long. CDR3 nucleotides: TGCAGCGTCATAGCGGGACTTAACACAGATACGCAGTATTTT. It encodes CSVIAGLNTDTQYF.

The CDR3 DNA follows: TGCGCCAGCAGCCAACCAAGGGGGGGATCCTACGAGCAGTACTTC. This gives the protein CASSQPRGGSYEQYF. This chain connects TRBV4-1 to TRBJ2-7, with D possibly matching TRBD2 (7 bases). Germline CDR1 and CDR2: MGHRA and YSYEKL. The CDR3 totals 15 residues. The V end lost 2 bases, the J end lost 1 base, and 12 bases lay between the germline ends.

The rearrangement uses TRBV7-3 and TRBJ2-5, with 8 bases that match TRBD1. From germline, CDR1 is SGHTA and CDR2 FQGTGA. V trimming: 5 bases; J trimming: 3 bases; junction bases outside the gene matches: 8. The CDR3 has 15 amino acids. The CDR3 region is CASSPKQGGEETQYF. CDR3 sequence (DNA): TGTGCCAGCAGCCCAAAACAGGGGGGAGAAGAGACCCAGTACTTC.

The V call is TRBV9, the J call TRBJ1-2; D perhaps matches TRBD1 (5 bases). With 4 bases removed from V and 1 base from J, the gap between germline ends came to 11 bases. The CDR3 has 14 residues. From germline, CDR1 is SGDLS and CDR2 YYNGEE. The CDR3 region has the DNA TGTGCCAGCAGCAACGGGGGGTATAACTATGGCTACACCTTC. Its translation: CASSNGGYNYGYTF.

This chain uses TRBV7-3 with TRBJ2-2; 7 positions match TRBD1. Unmatched junction bases numbered 2, after V lost 4 bases and J lost 3 bases. The CDR3 runs 14 residues. The V gene's germline CDR1 is SGHTA and CDR2 FQGTGA. In DNA, the CDR3 is TGTGCCAGCAGCTCCACAGGGGACACCGGGGAGCTGTTTTTT. It is translated as CASSSTGDTGELFF.

This clone was seen a single time. The rearrangement joins TRBV11-3 to TRBJ2-3; 7 bases match TRBD2. Germline loops: CDR1 SGHNT, CDR2 YENEEA. The CDR3 covers 18 residues. V shed 1 base, J shed 4 bases, and the junction held 14 bases outside the gene matches. The CDR3 reads CASSLALRGSGVSDTQYF. In nucleotides, the CDR3 is TGTGCCAGCAGCTTAGCCCTCCGAGGGAGCGGGGTGTCAGATACGCAGTATTTT.

The V gene is TRBV6-2 or TRBV6-3, the J gene TRBJ2-5; TRBD2 matches 14 bases. Germline V gives CDR1 MNHEY, CDR2 SVGEGT. The CDR3 extends over 17 amino acids. The ends lost 5 bases at V and 5 bases at J; junction bases unmatched: 10. The CDR3 DNA follows: TGTGCCAGCAGTGGACTAGCGGGAGGCGGCGGATTTGAGACCCAGTACTTC. This translates into CASSGLAGGGGFETQYF.

This rearrangement joins TRBV4-3 to TRBJ2-3; 8 bases agree with TRBD1. The V gene end was trimmed by 0 bases and the J gene end by 5 bases; junction bases not matched to a gene: 10. CDR3 length equals 17 residues. Per the germline V gene, CDR1 is LGHNA and CDR2 is YSLEER. The CDR3 sequence: CASSQERQGARRDTQYF. CDR3 sequence (DNA): TGCGCCAGCAGCCAAGAACGGCAGGGGGCGCGGAGAGATACGCAGTATTTT.

CDR3 bases: TGTGCCAGCAGCTTAGGGTTGGAGACTAGCGGCACAGATACGCAGTATTTT. Its protein product is CASSLGLETSGTDTQYF. The genes are TRBV7-3 and TRBJ2-3; 8 nucleotides align to TRBD2. CDR1 is SGHTA, CDR2 FQGTGA, per germline. Losses at the gene ends were 2 bases for V and 1 base for J; bases not matched to a gene: 8. CDR3 size: 17 residues. Drawing the rest from reference TRBV7-3 and TRBJ2-3, the complete variable domain is GAGVSQTPSNKVTEKGKYVELRCDPISGHTALYWYRQSLGQGPEFLIYFQGTGAADDSGLPNDRFFAVRPEGSVSTLKIQRTERGDSAVYLCASSLGLETSGTDTQYFGPGTRLTVL.

V and J are TRBV6-1 and TRBJ2-2; D is possibly TRBD1 (6 bases). Germline V CDR1 and CDR2: MNHNS, SASEGT. Between the trimmed V and J ends, which lost 3 bases and 3 bases, there was a span of 8 bases. CDR3 length: 14 amino acids. The CDR3 bases are TGTGCCAGCAGTGATGCAGGGGACACCGGGGAGCTGTTTTTT. As protein: CASSDAGDTGELFF.

The genes are TRBV21-1 and TRBJ2-7; the table's D gene call, TRBD2, was not cross checked with the DNA. TRBV21-1 represents a pseudogene. The CDR3 covers 13 residues. The CDR3 nucleotides are TGTGCCAGCAGCAGAGACCGTACGGGAGAGCAGTACTTC. Protein sequence: CASSRDRTGEQYF.

The rearrangement joins TRBV11-2 to TRBJ2-7, with 7 bases identical to TRBD2. There are 16 residues in the CDR3. Per the germline V gene, CDR1 is SGHAT and CDR2 is FQNNGV. After removal of 0 bases from V and 2 bases from J, the junction contained 7 bases not matched to a gene. CDR3 in amino acids: CASSLDSSSGTYEQYF. CDR3 DNA sequence: TGTGCCAGCAGCTTAGATAGTTCTAGCGGAACCTACGAGCAGTACTTC.

The chain has TRBV27 and TRBJ2-1; D may be TRBD2 (6 bases). V lost 4 bases, J lost 0 bases, and 13 bases lay in between. CDR1 MNHEY and CDR2 SMNVEV come from the germline V gene (reference sequence). The CDR3 contains 16 residues. For the CDR3, the DNA is TGTGCCAGCAGTTGGAGAGGCGGGAACTCCTACAATGAGCAGTTCTTC. It translates to CASSWRGGNSYNEQFF.

The chain has TRBV6-1 and TRBJ2-7, with D maybe TRBD2 (7 bases). This CDR3 has 16 residues. Trimming cost V 2 bases and J 6 bases, with 20 bases left between them. CDR1 MNHNS and CDR2 SASEGT come from the germline V gene. The CDR3 loop reads CASSETHPTGRVEQYF. The CDR3 nucleotides are TGTGCCAGCAGTGAAACTCACCCCACAGGGAGGGTCGAGCAGTACTTC.

The chain links TRBV24-1 to TRBJ2-7, with 12 bases that match TRBD2. The V gene end was trimmed by 3 bases and the J gene end by 7 bases; junction bases not matched to a gene: 12. CDR1 and CDR2 from the germline V gene are KGHDR and SFDVKD. CDR3 length equals 17 residues. Here the CDR3 reads CATSDPLAGGLVSEQYF. The DNA for the CDR3 is TGTGCCACCAGTGATCCTCTAGCGGGAGGGCTCGTGAGTGAGCAGTACTTC.

The chain carries TRBV24-1 and TRBJ2-2; TRBD2 agrees at 13 bases. This CDR3 spans 17 amino acids. V lost 2 bases and J lost 7; bases outside the gene matches: 6. Germline V gene data show CDR1 as KGHDR and CDR2 as SFDVKD. CDR3 protein: CATSDWTSGRGNGELFF. In DNA form, the CDR3 reads TGTGCCACCAGTGATTGGACTAGCGGGAGAGGGAACGGGGAGCTGTTTTTT.

For this clone: The germline gene is not matched at one end of the junction; a read error may be the cause. This chain uses TRBV9 with TRBJ1-1; D is ambiguous. CDR1 and CDR2 from the germline V gene are SGDLS and YYNGEE. This CDR3 has 14 residues. In DNA, the CDR3 is TGTGCCAGCAGCCCCCGGTCGGGGAACAGTGAAGCTTTCTTT. This codes for CASSPRSGNSEAFF.

For the CDR3, the DNA is TGTGCCACCAGTGATCCCGGGACTATGGAAGAGACCCAGTACTTC. This gives the protein CATSDPGTMEETQYF. The chain combines TRBV24-1 with TRBJ2-5, with TRBD2 identical over 7 bases. The V segment lost 3 bases and the J segment 3 bases; nucleotides outside the gene matches: 6. The germline V gene has CDR1 KGHDR and CDR2 SFDVKD. CDR3 length: 15 residues.

The J gene is TRBJ1-2, the V gene TRBV6-1, with a tentative D call TRBD1 (5 bases). The germline V and J ends were trimmed by 0 bases and 0 bases, with 8 bases remaining between them. From germline, CDR1 is MNHNS and CDR2 SASEGT. CDR3 length: 15 amino acids. The CDR3 bases are TGTGCCAGCAGTGAAGCGTTGACAGCTAACTATGGCTACACCTTC. Its protein product is CASSEALTANYGYTF.

This clone was detected only once. The V gene is TRBV3-1 (or the pseudogene TRBV3-2), the J gene TRBJ2-7; 13 nucleotides agree with TRBD2. Germline loops: CDR1 LGHDT, CDR2 YNNKEL (reference sequence). V dropped 3 bases and J dropped 4; count of bases not matched to a gene: 3. The CDR3 is 15 amino acids. CDR3 DNA sequence: TGTGCCAGCAGCCAGGGACTAGCGGGACCGTACGAGCAGTACTTC. Amino acid sequence: CASSQGLAGPYEQYF.

The V gene is TRBV27, the J gene TRBJ1-6, with D unclear. The V gene lost 6 bases and the J gene lost 0 bases, with 18 bases spanning the gap. The V gene's germline CDR1 is MNHEY and CDR2 SMNVEV (reference sequence). CDR3 length: 18 residues. DNA of the CDR3: TGTGCCAGCAGATTTGGGAGGGCTTTTAGCTCCTATAATTCACCCCTCCACTTT. It translates to CASRFGRAFSSYNSPLHF.

The chain joins TRBV15 to TRBJ2-7, with TRBD1 matching 8 bases. Germline V CDR1 and CDR2: LNHNV, YYDKDF (reference sequence). The V gene end was trimmed by 0 bases and the J gene end by 2 bases; junction bases not matched to a gene: 6. The length of the CDR3 is 16 residues. In nucleotides, the CDR3 is TGTGCCACCAGCAGAGATCAGGGCAGGGGGCCCTACGAGCAGTACTTC. This translates into CATSRDQGRGPYEQYF.

V and J are TRBV5-1 and TRBJ2-3; 8 nucleotides line up with TRBD1. The germline CDR1 and CDR2 sequences are SGHRS and YFSETQ. J lost 4 bases, V lost 6 bases, and 4 bases had no gene match. This CDR3 spans 13 amino acids. The CDR3 loop is CASTRTGSDTQYF. The CDR3 DNA reads TGCGCCAGCACGAGGACAGGGTCAGATACGCAGTATTTT.

The V gene is TRBV28, the J gene TRBJ2-3; 7 bases map to TRBD2. The CDR3 sequence is 16 residues long. J lost 1 base, V lost 6 bases, and 10 bases had no gene match. CDR1 MDHEN and CDR2 SYDVKM come from the germline V gene. The CDR3 region has the DNA TGTGCCAGCAGCGCCCGAGTTGCGGGGGGCACAGATACGCAGTATTTT. Translating it yields CASSARVAGGTDTQYF.

This chain connects TRBV7-9 to TRBJ1-2, with 7 bases fitting TRBD1. This CDR3 is 13 amino acids long. Losses at the gene ends were 5 bases for V and 3 bases for J; bases not matched to a gene: 3. Germline CDR1 reads SEHNR; CDR2 reads FQNEAQ (reference sequence). The CDR3 DNA reads as TGTGCCAGCAGCCTTACAGGGGACTATGGCTACACCTTC. Residues: CASSLTGDYGYTF.

This clone has just a few counts. The chain has TRBV4-2 and TRBJ2-3, with 8 bases that match TRBD2. Germline lookup yields CDR1 LGHNA and CDR2 YNFKEQ. Trimming took 5 bases from V and 2 from J; bases not matched to a gene: 3. The CDR3 loop spans 14 amino acids. The CDR3 coding sequence is TGTGCCAGCAGCATAGCGGGATCCACAGATACGCAGTATTTT. It codes for CASSIAGSTDTQYF.

This clone is a singleton in its sample. This chain connects TRBV7-8 to TRBJ2-7, with D possibly being TRBD1 (6 bases). The CDR3 has 14 residues. Germline assignment: CDR1 SGHVS and CDR2 FQNEAQ. V lost 1 base and J lost 5, with 12 bases in between. DNA of the CDR3: TGTGCCAGCAGCTTAGACAGGGTCGGAAACGAGCAGTACTTC. Its protein is CASSLDRVGNEQYF.